The 17 T cell receptor beta chains below come from one sample, sequenced in a study of CD8 T cells in ankylosing spondylitis. Each CDR3 protein gets one entry after TCRdb re-called the 5' RACE reads with MiXCR. The sample records hundreds of thousands of distinct CDR3 sequences, about 10% being singletons. General study results and limits: Seemingly characteristic of ankylosing spondylitis blood was a TCR beta motif consisting of about 8 highly homologous variants.

Their antigen targets remain unknown. The sequencing sample was made of blood, either unsorted or a sorted T cell fraction (not recorded which). The receptors here all came from a male donor with ankylosing spondylitis.

V gene TRBV10-3 combines with J gene TRBJ2-3; 7 nucleotides align to TRBD2. In germline, CDR1 is ENHRY, CDR2 SYGVKD. The CDR3 runs to 16 residues. V lost 4 bases, J lost 7 bases, and 14 bases stayed unmatched. CDR3 sequence: CAISGPSGLPEYTQYF. The CDR3 DNA follows: TGTGCCATCAGTGGCCCTAGCGGCCTCCCTGAATATACGCAGTATTTT.

This clonotype was picked up a small number of times. The chain carries TRBV7-2 and TRBJ1-5; TRBD1 is a possible D gene (5 bases). CDR3 length: 15 residues. CDR1 and CDR2 from the germline V gene are SGHTA and FQGNSA. V dropped 5 bases and J dropped 6 bases, with 17 bases sitting between them. The chain's CDR3 is CASSRTGGGTQPQHF. The DNA for the CDR3 is TGTGCCAGCAGCCGAACCGGGGGGGGGACTCAGCCCCAGCATTTT.

The gene calls are TRBV20-1 and TRBJ2-1, with 11 bases aligning to TRBD2. With 5 bases clipped from V and 5 bases from J, the junction kept 5 bases outside the gene matches. The CDR3 extends over 14 amino acids. The germline V gene encodes CDR1 DFQATT and CDR2 SNEGSKA (reference sequence). Written as DNA, the CDR3 is TGCAGTGCTTTGGGACTAGCGGTAGACAATGAGCAGTTCTTC. This sequence encodes CSALGLAVDNEQFF.

This clonotype appeared many times. At one of its ends the junction is not consistent with the germline gene, which may arise from a read error. V gene TRBV7-7 combines with J gene TRBJ2-1, with TRBD1 matching over 7 bases. Per the germline V gene, CDR1 is SSHAT and CDR2 is FNYEAQ (reference sequence). CDR3 length equals 13 residues. Here the CDR3 reads CASSVGQYNEQFF. The DNA for the CDR3 is TGTGCTAGCAGCGTGGGACAGTACAATGAGCAGTTCTTC.

V is TRBV20-1 and J is TRBJ2-5, with D possibly matching TRBD2 (7 bases). CDR3 length: 14 residues. Trimming removed 6 bases from V and 5 bases from J, with 19 bases in between. Germline loops: CDR1 DFQATT, CDR2 SNEGSKA (reference sequence). The CDR3 loop is CSALEGGHSETQYF. The CDR3 DNA is TGCAGTGCCCTGGAGGGGGGGCATAGCGAGACCCAGTACTTC.

This clonotype was found a few times. The rearrangement joins TRBV5-1 to TRBJ1-1, with TRBD1 identical over 7 bases. V trimming: 0 bases; J trimming: 2 bases; junction bases outside the gene matches: 4. The CDR3 loop spans 15 amino acids. Germline assignment: CDR1 SGHRS and CDR2 YFSETQ. The CDR3 sequence is CASSLAGTDNTEAFF. The CDR3 coding sequence is TGCGCCAGCAGCTTGGCCGGGACAGACAACACTGAAGCTTTCTTT.

The chain is built from TRBV6-5 and TRBJ2-3, with 10 bases aligning to TRBD2. The CDR3 sequence is 19 residues long. The J segment lost 5 bases and the V segment lost 2 bases, leaving 16 bases of the junction unmatched. Germline V gene data show CDR1 as MNHEY and CDR2 as SVGAGI. CDR3 DNA sequence: TGTGCCAGCAGTTACGCCCTCCAAGCGGGGGGGCCAGGGGGAGATACGCAGTATTTT. It is translated as CASSYALQAGGPGGDTQYF.

This chain links TRBV20-1 with TRBJ2-7, with D perhaps TRBD1 (6 bases). Germline V gene sequence: CDR1 DFQATT, CDR2 SNEGSKA (reference sequence). The V end was cut by 5 bases, the J end by 7 bases, with 15 bases between. There are 12 residues in the CDR3. The CDR3 DNA reads as TGCAGTGCTTTCGGACAGCGGTGGGAGCAGTACTTC. The encoded protein is CSAFGQRWEQYF.

This chain connects TRBV18 to TRBJ2-7; the match to TRBD2 covers 9 bases. This CDR3 contains 14 residues. J gave up 3 bases and V 3 bases, and 3 bases lay outside the gene matches. CDR1 is KGHSH, CDR2 LQKENI, per germline. The CDR3 nucleotides read TGTGCCAGCTCACCGGCGCGGGGGGGCTACGAGCAGTACTTC. Translation: CASSPARGGYEQYF.

This rearrangement joins TRBV6-5 to TRBJ2-2; unclear D gene. Deletions cut 0 bases from V and 0 bases from J, with 8 bases between. This CDR3 comprises 16 residues. CDR1 is MNHEY, CDR2 SVGAGI, per germline. The CDR3 bases are TGTGCCAGCAGTTACTCGGCACAGCCGAACACCGGGGAGCTGTTTTTT. It is translated as CASSYSAQPNTGELFF.

This clonotype has only a few counts. The chain employs TRBV20-1 and TRBJ1-5, with TRBD1 identical over 7 bases. CDR3 length: 14 amino acids. J gave up 3 bases and V 2 bases, and 4 bases lay outside the gene matches. CDR1 is DFQATT, CDR2 SNEGSKA, per germline (reference sequence). The DNA of the CDR3 is TGCAGTGCTAGACAAACAGGGGTCAATCAGCCCCAGCATTTT. This gives the protein CSARQTGVNQPQHF.

This clonotype was seen a few times. The CDR3, as DNA: TGTGCCAGCAGTGCAACTAGGAATGAGCAGTTCTTC. This gives the protein CASSATRNEQFF. The V call is TRBV9, the J call TRBJ2-1; D is perhaps TRBD2 (5 bases). The ends were cut back, 5 bases at V and 7 bases at J, with 10 bases in the middle. This CDR3 region has 12 residues. Germline V gene data show CDR1 as SGDLS and CDR2 as YYNGEE.

In this sample, this clonotype turned up many times. This chain connects TRBV12-3 or TRBV12-4 to TRBJ1-1; 7 bases are a match to TRBD1. The CDR3 covers 13 residues. With 6 bases clipped from V and 7 bases from J, the junction kept 8 bases outside the gene matches. For the CDR3, the DNA is TGTGCCAGCAGCGCCTGGGACAGAGATGAAGCTTTCTTT. This sequence encodes CASSAWDRDEAFF.

This chain links TRBV7-9 with TRBJ1-4; no clear D gene. This CDR3 region has 15 residues. V shed 4 bases and J shed 4 bases, with 13 bases lying between them. Germline CDR1 SEHNR, CDR2 FQNEAQ (reference sequence). The chain's CDR3 is CASSSLGRNNEKLFF. The CDR3 DNA reads TGTGCCAGCAGCTCACTAGGACGGAATAATGAAAAACTGTTTTTT. Complete variable domain (other parts from reference TRBV7-9 and TRBJ1-4): DTGVSQNPRHKITKRGQNVTFRCDPISEHNRLYWYRQTLGQGPEFLTYFQNEAQLEKSRLLSDRFSAERPKGSFSTLEIQRTEQGDSAMYLCASSSLGRNNEKLFFGSGTQLSVL.

Only a few counts were recorded for this clonotype. CDR3 DNA sequence: TGTGCCACCAGCAGGGGAACTAGCGGCTCCTACAATGAGCAGTTCTTC. Its translation: CATSRGTSGSYNEQFF. This chain links TRBV15 with TRBJ2-1; TRBD2 matches 8 bases. The CDR3 extends over 16 amino acids. The germline V gene encodes CDR1 LNHNV and CDR2 YYDKDF (reference sequence). Unmatched junction bases numbered 4, after V lost 3 bases and J lost 0 bases.

The chain uses TRBV11-3 and TRBJ2-7, with D possibly being TRBD1 or TRBD2 (5 bases each). This CDR3 is built from 14 residues. V was pared by 1 base and J by 2 bases, with 9 bases between. Germline values: CDR1 SGHNT, CDR2 YENEEA. As DNA, the CDR3 is TGTGCCAGCAGCTTAGGCAGGGAGACCTACGAGCAGTACTTC. Residues: CASSLGRETYEQYF.

The genes are TRBV4-2 and TRBJ1-4; 11 bases are shared with TRBD1. Germline V gives CDR1 LGHNA, CDR2 YNFKEQ. This CDR3 region has 17 residues. J was trimmed by 0 bases and V by 4 bases; bases with no gene match: 4. CDR3 loop: CASSPSDRGPTNEKLFF. The CDR3 region has the DNA TGTGCCAGCAGCCCCTCGGACAGGGGGCCAACTAATGAAAAACTGTTTTTT.